The present entry profiles one TCR beta chain with its context. The data were obtained in a study of blood T cell repertoires in COVID-19. The V and J ends lost 4 bases and 0 bases respectively, with 13 bases between them. CDR1 and CDR2 from the germline V gene are MGHRA and YSYEKL. The CDR3 is 15 amino acids. In the study's own analysis: How many nucleated cells were present was estimated from reference gene primer amplification. This table comes from immunoSEQ multiplex PCR, and its TCRdb copy is limited to in-frame clones, with some not included. V and J calls and clone size are as listed in that table; D and trimming were resolved from the DNA. The sample lists 250,000 to 300,000 clones, approximately 84% occurring once.

Material: PBMCs or T cells enriched from blood (not recorded which). This TCR was recovered from a woman between 50 and 59 years old who had been exposed to COVID-19. This chain joins TRBV4-1 and TRBJ2-7; possibly TRBD1 for D (6 bases). Written as DNA, the CDR3 is TGCGCCAGCAGCCCGGGACACTCGATCTCCTACGAGCAGTACTTC. Protein sequence: CASSPGHSISYEQYF.